This TCR beta chain stems from a study of human T cells and chemical hapten exposure. Turning to the study itself: Variation in per-sample TCR yields came mainly from small pooled library volume differences. Notes on the study in general: Sensitizing with DPC caused no change in TCRs above 1 in 1000 frequency.

Total RNA came from unfractionated whole blood. As the library was built, unique molecular identifiers were attached to individual cDNA molecules. How the authors handled the data: A per-sample median of 95,638 TCRs was observed, with a range of roughly 23,224 to 700,000. TCRdb re-analysed the reads in MiXCR, keeping a single row per CDR3 protein. The V and J calls, along with clone size, are taken from TCRdb and not from the paper's own processing. The sample lists more than 100,000 distinct CDR3 sequences, about 8.9% occurring once. Germline V gives CDR1 SGHTA, CDR2 FQGTGA. The CDR3 runs 16 residues. V lost 5 bases and J lost 2; bases outside the gene matches: 7. This clonotype was seen many times. The antigen remains undetermined.

What was sequenced was whole blood. V usage is TRBV7-3 and J usage is TRBJ2-1; the match to TRBD2 covers 9 bases. This receptor was identified in a human donor in good health. Some clones in this sample may be carry-over from other donors' samples. CDR3 sequence reads: CASSPRASGAYNEQFF. The CDR3 DNA is TGTGCCAGCAGCCCCCGGGCTAGCGGGGCCTACAATGAGCAGTTCTTC.